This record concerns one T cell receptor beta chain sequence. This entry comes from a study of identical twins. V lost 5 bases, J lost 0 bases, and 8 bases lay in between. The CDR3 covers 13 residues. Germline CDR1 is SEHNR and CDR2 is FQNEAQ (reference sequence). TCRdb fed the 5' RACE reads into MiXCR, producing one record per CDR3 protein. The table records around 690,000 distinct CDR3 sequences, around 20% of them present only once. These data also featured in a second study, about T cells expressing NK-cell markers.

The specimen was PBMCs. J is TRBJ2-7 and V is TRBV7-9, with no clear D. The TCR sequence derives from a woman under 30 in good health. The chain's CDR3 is CASSETASYEQYF. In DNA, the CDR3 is TGTGCCAGCAGCGAGACTGCCTCCTACGAGCAGTACTTC.